Listed here are 24 T cell receptor beta chains from one sample, sequenced in a study of blood T cell repertoires in COVID-19. The assay was immunoSEQ multiplex PCR, and TCRdb's table has in-frame clones only and misses some. The sample includes some 360,000 clones, about 92% of them seen just once. Sample: peripheral blood. The receptors were sampled from a woman aged 55-69 years with COVID-19, enrolled during active disease.

The chain is built from TRBV7-9 and TRBJ1-5, with TRBD1 as a possible D gene (6 bases). Per germline, CDR1 SEHNR and CDR2 FQNEAQ (reference sequence). Trimming shortened V by 1 base and J by 6 bases, and 13 bases separated the two germline ends. The CDR3 loop spans 15 amino acids. CDR3 sequence: CASSLGAGVGQPQHF. CDR3 nucleotide sequence: TGTGCCAGCAGCTTAGGAGCAGGGGTGGGTCAGCCCCAGCATTTT. The whole variable domain, filled in from reference TRBV7-9 and TRBJ1-5, reads DTGVSQNPRHKITKRGQNVTFRCDPISEHNRLYWYRQTLGQGPEFLTYFQNEAQLEKSRLLSDRFSAERPKGSFSTLEIQRTEQGDSAMYLCASSLGAGVGQPQHFGDGTRLSIL.

In its sample, this clone was seen a few times. The V and J genes are TRBV6-5 and TRBJ2-2; 8 positions agree with TRBD2. This CDR3 has 14 residues. V dropped 2 bases and J dropped 5; count of bases not matched to a gene: 1. Per the germline V gene, CDR1 is MNHEY and CDR2 is SVGAGI. The CDR3 DNA reads as TGTGCCAGCAGTTACGCGGGAGGTACCGGGGAGCTGTTTTTT. This encodes CASSYAGGTGELFF.

V is TRBV7-9 and J is TRBJ2-7, with TRBD1 matching over 7 bases. V shed 7 bases and J 0 bases; nucleotides not matched to a gene: 6. Germline-derived CDR1 and CDR2 are SEHNR and FQNEAQ (reference sequence). This CDR3 is built from 14 residues. CDR3 protein: CASIRGDSSYEQYF. CDR3 in DNA: TGTGCCAGCATCCGTGGGGACAGCTCCTACGAGCAGTACTTC.

The rearrangement joins TRBV7-8 to TRBJ1-5; no clear D. V was pared by 0 bases and J by 0 bases, with 9 bases between. Germline CDR1 reads SGHVS; CDR2 reads FQNEAQ. There are 16 residues in the CDR3. Written as DNA, the CDR3 is TGTGCCAGCAGCTTAGCGAACGGGTATAGCAATCAGCCCCAGCATTTT. It yields the protein CASSLANGYSNQPQHF.

This rearrangement joins TRBV18 to TRBJ1-1, with D hard to call. Germline CDR1 is KGHSH and CDR2 is LQKENI. With 2 bases removed from V and 1 base from J, the gap between germline ends came to 8 bases. CDR3 length: 14 amino acids. Written as DNA, the CDR3 is TGTGCCAGCTCACCAGCCACGGGGAACACTGAAGCTTTCTTT. Amino acid sequence: CASSPATGNTEAFF.

About this clone: Mismatch with germline at one junction end may stem from a read error. This chain links TRBV11-2 with TRBJ2-5; 8 nucleotides line up with TRBD1. CDR3 length equals 14 residues. Germline CDR1 reads SGHAT; CDR2 reads FQNNGV. Here the CDR3 DNA reads TGTGCCACCAGCAGGGGGCGTTCATGGGAGACCCAGTACTTC. Translated: CATSRGRSWETQYF.

The V and J genes are TRBV6-5 and TRBJ2-7; the D gene is possibly TRBD1 (5 bases). Trimming stripped 4 bases from V and 5 bases from J, with 12 bases between. The germline gives CDR1 MNHEY, CDR2 SVGAGI. The CDR3 totals 13 residues. CDR3 residues: CASSWQGPHEQYF. In nucleotides, the CDR3 is TGTGCCAGCAGTTGGCAGGGTCCCCACGAGCAGTACTTC.

The sample holds one count of this clone. This chain links TRBV5-1 with TRBJ2-5, with 9 positions matching TRBD1. Germline V lookup: CDR1 SGHRS, CDR2 YFSETQ. Trimming took 0 bases from V and 5 from J; bases not matched to a gene: 5. The CDR3 runs 15 residues. The CDR3 loop is CASSLGQGELETQYF. CDR3 DNA sequence: TGCGCCAGCAGCTTGGGACAGGGGGAGTTGGAGACCCAGTACTTC.

This rearrangement joins TRBV5-1 to TRBJ2-5; 10 nucleotides align to TRBD1. Looked up from germline, CDR1 is SGHRS and CDR2 is YFSETQ. V shed 3 bases and J 4 bases; nucleotides not matched to a gene: 3. The length of the CDR3 is 14 residues. The CDR3 sequence is CASSYGTGAETQYF. CDR3 DNA sequence: TGCGCCAGCAGCTACGGGACAGGGGCAGAGACCCAGTACTTC.

J is TRBJ1-5 and V is TRBV6-2 or TRBV6-3, with a weak D call TRBD1 (6 bases). The V gene's germline CDR1 is MNHEY and CDR2 SVGEGT. V lost 5 bases to trimming and J lost 3 bases, with 20 bases between them. CDR3 length: 17 residues. This CDR3 is CASSTTPRGGLNQPQHF. The CDR3 DNA reads TGTGCCAGCAGTACTACACCTCGGGGGGGGCTCAATCAGCCCCAGCATTTT.

The rearrangement links TRBV14 to TRBJ1-1, with TRBD1 identical over 8 bases. CDR1 and CDR2 from the germline V gene are SGHDN and FVKESK. The CDR3 consists of 15 residues. V gave up 2 bases and J gave up 5 bases; unmatched junction bases: 7. The CDR3: CASSQRQGIGTEAFF. The CDR3 DNA sequence: TGTGCCAGCAGCCAAAGACAGGGGATTGGGACTGAAGCTTTCTTT. Full variable domain (rest looked up from reference TRBV14 and TRBJ1-1): EAGVTQFPSHSVIEKGQTVTLRCDPISGHDNLYWYRRVMGKEIKFLLHFVKESKQDESGMPNNRFLAERTGGTYSTLKVQPAELEDSGVYFCASSQRQGIGTEAFFGQGTRLTVV.

The rearrangement uses TRBV5-8 and TRBJ1-6; D is unresolved. V shed 3 bases and J shed 0 bases, with 4 bases lying between them. This CDR3 comprises 14 residues. Germline CDR1 SGHTS, CDR2 YDEGEE. CDR3 in amino acids: CASSSGSYNSPLHF. CDR3 in DNA: TGTGCCAGCAGCTCCGGCTCCTATAATTCACCCCTCCACTTT.

This clone came up once. The V and J genes are TRBV30 and TRBJ1-1; TRBD1 might be the D (5 bases). V was trimmed by 4 bases and J by 7 bases, leaving 16 bases between them. Germline lookup yields CDR1 GTSNPN and CDR2 SVGIG (reference sequence). This CDR3 contains 13 residues. CDR3 region: CAWTSTMGGEAFF. The CDR3 region has the DNA TGTGCCTGGACCTCAACGATGGGGGGTGAAGCTTTCTTT.

This clone occurred once. The J gene is TRBJ1-5, the V gene TRBV18, with D possibly matching TRBD1 (6 bases). V dropped 5 bases and J dropped 3 bases, with 20 bases sitting between them. The CDR3 spans 17 residues. Germline values: CDR1 KGHSH, CDR2 LQKENI. The DNA of the CDR3 is TGTGCCAGCTCAACCACAGTCTTGGGGGCATCCAATCAGCCCCAGCATTTT. This translates into CASSTTVLGASNQPQHF.

This clone was detected only once. The V call is TRBV10-3, the J call TRBJ1-1; 8 bases agree with TRBD1. Germline V lookup: CDR1 ENHRY, CDR2 SYGVKD. There are 12 residues in the CDR3. Trimming took 10 bases from V and 4 from J; bases not matched to a gene: 5. The CDR3 DNA follows: TGTGCCACCGACAGGGGAGGCACTGAAGCTTTCTTT. Translating gives CATDRGGTEAFF.

The CDR3, as DNA: TGTGCCAGCAGTTCAGGGGGGAGCTCCTATAATTCACCCCTCCACTTT. Translation: CASSSGGSSYNSPLHF. This sequence joins TRBV7-8 and TRBJ1-6, with TRBD1 identical over 7 bases. This CDR3 contains 16 residues. Germline values: CDR1 SGHVS, CDR2 FQNEAQ. V trimming: 6 bases; J trimming: 0 bases; junction bases outside the gene matches: 5. The full variable domain, completed using reference TRBV7-8 and TRBJ1-6, is GAGVSQSPRYKVAKRGQDVALRCDPISGHVSLFWYQQALGQGPEFLTYFQNEAQLDKSGLPSDRFFAERPEGSVSTLKIQRTQQEDSAVYLCASSSGGSSYNSPLHFGNGTRLTVT.

The CDR3: CASSVFLEGAEAFF. The CDR3 nucleotides read TGTGCCAGTAGTGTATTCCTAGAGGGCGCTGAAGCTTTCTTT. This chain uses TRBV19 with TRBJ1-1; D gene ambiguous. V lost 5 bases and J lost 6, with 16 bases in between. This CDR3 has 14 amino acids. Germline-derived CDR1 and CDR2 are LNHDA and SQIVND (reference sequence). The complete variable domain, with remaining parts taken from reference TRBV19 and TRBJ1-1, reads DGGITQSPKYLFRKEGQNVTLSCEQNLNHDAMYWYRQDPGQGLRLIYYSQIVNDFQKGDIAEGYSVSREKKESFPLTVTSAQKNPTAFYLCASSVFLEGAEAFFGQGTRLTVV.

The chain is built from TRBV6-5 and TRBJ1-2; D is unclear. Germline lookup yields CDR1 MNHEY and CDR2 SVGAGI. CDR3 length: 12 amino acids. V lost 5 bases, J lost 5 bases, and 9 bases lay in between. Here the CDR3 DNA reads TGTGCCAGCAGTAGCCGGGTATATGGCTACACCTTC. Protein: CASSSRVYGYTF.

The sample holds one count of this clone. The chain carries TRBV3-1 (or the pseudogene TRBV3-2) and TRBJ2-7; 10 bases match TRBD2. The ends lost 4 bases at V and 3 bases at J; junction bases unmatched: 6. The CDR3 loop spans 15 amino acids. The V gene's germline CDR1 is LGHDT and CDR2 YNNKEL (reference sequence). The chain's CDR3 is CASSPSGGPFYEQYF. CDR3 DNA: TGTGCCAGCAGCCCTAGCGGGGGCCCCTTCTACGAGCAGTACTTC.

A remark on this clone: Compared with germline, one end of the junction differs, possibly owing to a read error. J is TRBJ1-1 and V is TRBV7-7; D is uncertain. Germline CDR1 and CDR2: SSHAT and FNYEAQ (reference sequence). This CDR3 spans 13 amino acids. For the CDR3, the DNA is TGTGCTAGCAGTACCGGGGTCGGGACTGAAGCTTTCTTT. Protein sequence: CASSTGVGTEAFF.

The chain links TRBV2 to TRBJ1-1; D is perhaps TRBD1 (6 bases). The CDR3 has 13 amino acids. V gave up 11 bases and J gave up 1 base, with 14 bases separating them. CDR1 and CDR2 from the germline V gene are SNHLY and FYNNEI. In DNA, the CDR3 is TGTGCCGCGGGGGGGGGCTGGAACACTGAAGCTTTCTTT. As protein: CAAGGGWNTEAFF.

This clone is a singleton in its sample. The V and J genes are TRBV11-2 and TRBJ1-1; 8 positions match TRBD1. CDR1 is SGHAT and CDR2 is FQNNGV in the germline V gene. The CDR3 totals 15 residues. J lost 5 bases, V lost 0 bases, and 5 bases had no gene match. The CDR3 spells CASSLDLRTGTEAFF. Written as DNA, the CDR3 is TGTGCCAGCAGCTTAGACCTGCGGACAGGGACTGAAGCTTTCTTT.

Comment on this clone: At the DNA level, this CDR3 is encoded by other sequences in the same sample as well. The chain carries TRBV5-1 and TRBJ1-1; D call uncertain. Deletions cut 5 bases from V and 1 base from J, with 9 bases between. The CDR3 covers 13 residues. Looked up from germline, CDR1 is SGHRS and CDR2 is YFSETQ. CDR3: CASSSTANTEAFF. The CDR3 coding sequence is TGCGCCAGCAGTAGTACAGCGAACACTGAAGCTTTCTTT. The full variable domain, rest sourced from reference TRBV5-1 and TRBJ1-1, is KAGVTQTPRYLIKTRGQQVTLSCSPISGHRSVSWYQQTPGQGLQFLFEYFSETQRNKGNFPGRFSGRQFSNSRSEMNVSTLELGDSALYLCASSSTANTEAFFGQGTRLTVV.

This chain's CDR3 is CASSQDRRGVGYGYTF. In DNA, the CDR3 is TGTGCCAGCAGCCAAGATCGCAGGGGGGTCGGCTATGGCTACACCTTC. The genes are TRBV3-1 (or the pseudogene TRBV3-2) and TRBJ1-2, with 7 bases identical to TRBD1. The CDR3 sequence is 16 residues long. V lost 0 bases, J lost 4 bases, and 8 bases stayed unmatched. The germline V gene has CDR1 LGHDT and CDR2 YNNKEL (reference sequence).